This T cell receptor (beta chain) was sequenced in a study of HIV-infected patients and healthy controls. Roughly three months, about 14 weeks, into antiretroviral therapy, follow-up blood was collected. All unsorted peripheral T cells were captured because whole blood was used without fractionation. cDNA was made from roughly 500 ng RNA using alpha and beta constant primers. Each of the alpha and beta chains got its own library through chain-specific third strand synthesis with indices. TCRdb re-called the 5' RACE reads with MiXCR, one entry per CDR3 protein. The sample yields thousands of distinct CDR3 sequences, around 7% seen once. The CDR3 length is 18 residues. Per the germline V gene, CDR1 is SGHDT and CDR2 is YYEEEE. V lost 2 bases and J lost 1; bases outside the gene matches: 10.

Sequencing used blood, obtained during antiretroviral therapy. This receptor was identified in an adult with HIV infection. The chain carries TRBV5-6 and TRBJ2-3; 10 bases map to TRBD2. CDR3 sequence reads: CASSFSPSGSSRTDTQYF. CDR3 nucleotides: TGTGCCAGCAGCTTTTCTCCTAGCGGGAGTTCGCGCACAGATACGCAGTATTTT.